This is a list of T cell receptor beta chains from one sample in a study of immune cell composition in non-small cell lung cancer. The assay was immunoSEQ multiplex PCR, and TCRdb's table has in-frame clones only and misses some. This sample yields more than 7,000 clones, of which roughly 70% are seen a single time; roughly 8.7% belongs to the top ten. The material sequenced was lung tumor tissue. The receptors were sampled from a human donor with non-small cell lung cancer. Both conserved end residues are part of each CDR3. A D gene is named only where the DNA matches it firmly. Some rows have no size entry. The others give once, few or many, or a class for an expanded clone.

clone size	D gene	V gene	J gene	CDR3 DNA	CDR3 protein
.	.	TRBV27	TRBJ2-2	TGTGCCAGCAGTGGGACATCGAACACCGGGGAGCTGTTTTTT	CASSGTSNTGELFF
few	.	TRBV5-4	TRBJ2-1	TGTGCCAGCAGCTTCGGGCTGGATCAGGGGGAGCAGTTCTTC	CASSFGLDQGEQFF
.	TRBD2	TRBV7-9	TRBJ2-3	TGTGCCAGCAGCGTAAAGGGACTAGCTATAACAGATACGCAGTATTTT	CASSVKGLAITDTQYF
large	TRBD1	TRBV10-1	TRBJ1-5	TGCGCCAGGGGGACAGGGGACAATCAGCCCCAGCATTTT	CARGTGDNQPQHF
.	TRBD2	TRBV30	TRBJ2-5	TGTGCCTGGAGCGGGAGGGGGATCCGTGAGACCCAGTACTTC	CAWSGRGIRETQYF
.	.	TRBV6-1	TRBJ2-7	TGTGCCAGCAGTGAATACACCTACGAGCAGTACTTC	CASSEYTYEQYF
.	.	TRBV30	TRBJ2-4	TGTGCCTGGAAAGGGAGGGGGTTAGCCAAAAACATTCAGTACTTC	CAWKGRGLAKNIQYF
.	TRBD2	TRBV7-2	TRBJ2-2	TGTGCCAGCAGCTTATATAGCGGGAGGGCCGCCGGGGAGCTGTTTTTT	CASSLYSGRAAGELFF
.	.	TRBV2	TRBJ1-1	TGTGCCAGCAGTGAGGGGCAGATGAACACTGAAGCTTTCTTT	CASSEGQMNTEAFF
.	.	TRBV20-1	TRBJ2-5	TGCAGTGCGATGGCCCTGGAGACCCAGTACTTC	CSAMALETQYF
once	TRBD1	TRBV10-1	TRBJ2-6	TGCGCCATCCCGGACAGGGTGAGCTCTGGGGCCAACGTCCTGACTTTC	CAIPDRVSSGANVLTF
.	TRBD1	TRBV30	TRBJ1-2	TGTGCCTGGAGTGAGGGAAGGGGGCGTGATGGCTACACCTTC	CAWSEGRGRDGYTF
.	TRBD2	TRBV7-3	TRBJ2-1	TGTGCCAGCAGCACTAGCGGGAGGGTTAGTGAGCAGTTCTTC	CASSTSGRVSEQFF
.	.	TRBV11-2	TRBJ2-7	TGTGCCAGCAACGGGGGTTCGCACGAGCAGTACTTC	CASNGGSHEQYF
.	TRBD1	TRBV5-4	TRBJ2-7	TGTGCCAGCAGCCAATCAGGGGGTTACTTTTACGAGCAGTACTTC	CASSQSGGYFYEQYF
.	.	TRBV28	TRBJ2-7	TGTGCCAGCAGTCAGGTTACCTACGAGCAGTACTTC	CASSQVTYEQYF
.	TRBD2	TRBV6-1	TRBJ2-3	TGTGCCAGCAGGCCGGGACTACCTAGCACAGATACGCAGTATTTT	CASRPGLPSTDTQYF
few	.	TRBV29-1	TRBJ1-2	TGCAGCGTTGAGGGGGGGTATCGGAATGGCTACACCTTC	CSVEGGYRNGYTF
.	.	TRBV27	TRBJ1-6	TGTGCCAGCAGTTTTAATAGGCAAGCGGGGAATTCACCCCTCCACTTT	CASSFNRQAGNSPLHF
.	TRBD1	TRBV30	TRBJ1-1	TGTGCCTGGGTGGGGACAGGGAGGGCTTTCTTT	CAWVGTGRAFF
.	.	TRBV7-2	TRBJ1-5	TGTGCCAGCAGCTTACAGAATCAGCCCCAGCATTTT	CASSLQNQPQHF
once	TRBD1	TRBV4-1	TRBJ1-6	TGCGCCAGCAGCCAAGATCAACCAGGGGGACGCGTTTATAATTCACCCCTCCACTTT	CASSQDQPGGRVYNSPLHF
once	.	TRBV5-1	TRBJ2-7	TGCGCCAGCAGCTTGGTGGCGGGGTTAGACCCCTACGAGCAGTACTTC	CASSLVAGLDPYEQYF
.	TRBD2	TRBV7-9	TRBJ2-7	TGTGCCAGCAGCTCCCAGTTAGCGGGAGTTTACGAGCAGTACTTC	CASSSQLAGVYEQYF
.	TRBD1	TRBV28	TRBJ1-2	TGTGCCAGCGCTTTACAGGGGAAAGATGGCTACACCTTC	CASALQGKDGYTF
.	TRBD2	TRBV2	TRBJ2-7	TGTGCCAGCAGTGAGGCTAGCGGGTACGAGCAGTACTTC	CASSEASGYEQYF
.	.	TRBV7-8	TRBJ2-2	TGTGCCAGCAGCCGTCTTCAGTACACCGGGGAGCTGTTTTTT	CASSRLQYTGELFF
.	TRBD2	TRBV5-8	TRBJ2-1	TGTGCCAGCACCAAGGGGACTAGCGGGAGGAAGTGGGATGAGCAGTTCTTC	CASTKGTSGRKWDEQFF
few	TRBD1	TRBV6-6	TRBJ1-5	TGTGCCAGCAGTTACTCGTGGAGACAGGGGAATCAGCCCCAGCATTTT	CASSYSWRQGNQPQHF